What follows are 21 T cell receptor beta chains derived from one specimen sequenced in a study of T-cell memory formation after mild COVID-19. MiXCR was run by TCRdb on the 5' RACE reads, yielding one entry per CDR3 protein. This sample has some 190,000 distinct CDR3 sequences, with around 15% found just once. Source material: PBMCs or a T cell subset sorted from them (not recorded which). These receptor sequences come from an adult woman who had mild COVID-19 (a few samples of this study predate the infection). Cell type and time point are not known.

This clonotype was seen a handful of times. One junction end disagrees with the germline gene, perhaps due to a read error. This chain links TRBV14 with TRBJ1-1; 7 bases map to TRBD1. CDR3 size: 12 residues. Germline CDR1 and CDR2: SGHDN and FVKESK. CDR3 bases: TGTGCCAGCAGCCAAGACTACAGGGGCCCGCATTTT. Amino acids: CASSQDYRGPHF.

CDR3 in amino acids: CSARGGPREQYF. The DNA of the CDR3 is TGCAGTGCTAGAGGGGGGCCGAGGGAGCAGTACTTC. This chain connects TRBV20-1 to TRBJ2-7, with a possible D match to TRBD1 (6 bases). From germline, CDR1 is DFQATT and CDR2 SNEGSKA (reference sequence). The V gene lost 1 base and the J gene lost 7 bases, with 11 bases spanning the gap. The CDR3 loop spans 12 amino acids.

This rearrangement joins TRBV5-6 to TRBJ2-4; 8 bases fit TRBD2. Trimming at V came to 4 bases and at J to 1 base, leaving 7 bases not matched to a gene. CDR3 size: 16 residues. Germline lookup yields CDR1 SGHDT and CDR2 YYEEEE. CDR3 nucleotides: TGTGCCAGCAGCGCGCAACTAGCGGACGCCAAAAACATTCAGTACTTC. Its translation is CASSAQLADAKNIQYF.

This clonotype was observed a handful of times. This chain uses TRBV4-3 with TRBJ2-7; D might be TRBD1 (5 bases). Trimming took 2 bases from V and 6 from J, leaving 14 bases between them. The CDR3 consists of 14 residues. Germline V CDR1 and CDR2: LGHNA, YSLEER. CDR3 loop: CASSQQGSISEQYF. The CDR3 DNA reads as TGCGCCAGCAGCCAACAGGGTTCTATCAGCGAGCAGTACTTC.

This chain joins TRBV12-3 or TRBV12-4 and TRBJ1-1; no definite D call. There are 16 residues in the CDR3. Trimming stripped 2 bases from V and 1 base from J, with 14 bases between. The CDR3 loop reads CASSLSGNRANTEAFF. DNA for the CDR3: TGTGCCAGCAGTTTATCGGGGAACAGAGCGAACACTGAAGCTTTCTTT.

The chain joins TRBV12-3 or TRBV12-4 to TRBJ2-6; no clear D gene. This CDR3 has 14 residues. V was clipped by 5 bases and J by 0 bases, with 5 bases between them. The CDR3 here is CASSLYSGANVLTF. DNA for the CDR3: TGTGCCAGCAGTCTCTACTCTGGGGCCAACGTCCTGACTTTC.

The V gene is TRBV12-3 or TRBV12-4, the J gene TRBJ2-5; 9 bases map to TRBD1. Unmatched junction bases numbered 5, after V lost 4 bases and J lost 5 bases. This CDR3 spans 14 amino acids. The chain's CDR3 is CASSWTGARETQYF. The CDR3 DNA is TGTGCCAGCAGTTGGACAGGGGCTCGGGAGACCCAGTACTTC.

In this sample, this clonotype turned up a few times. The chain joins TRBV24-1 to TRBJ2-7; D assignment may be TRBD1 or TRBD2 (5 bases each). There are 13 residues in the CDR3. The germline CDR1 and CDR2 sequences are KGHDR and SFDVKD. The V and J ends lost 1 base and 5 bases respectively, with 8 bases between them. The CDR3 sequence: CATSDFGTDEQYF. CDR3 nucleotides: TGTGCCACCAGTGATTTTGGGACCGACGAGCAGTACTTC.

The rearrangement joins TRBV6-5 to TRBJ2-4; TRBD2 agrees at 10 bases. Germline assignment: CDR1 MNHEY and CDR2 SVGAGI. J gave up 2 bases and V 6 bases, and 7 bases lay outside the gene matches. The CDR3 totals 16 residues. The CDR3 nucleotides read TGTGCCAGCAGGCCAGCGGGAGGGATCTCCAAAAACATTCAGTACTTC. Translating gives CASRPAGGISKNIQYF.

This chain connects TRBV13 to TRBJ2-7; D perhaps matches TRBD2 (5 bases). The CDR3 has 17 amino acids. V was clipped by 7 bases and J by 0 bases, with 22 bases between them. The germline gives CDR1 PRHDT, CDR2 FYEKMQ (reference sequence). This chain's CDR3 is CASTRGAGRMSSYEQYF. As DNA, the CDR3 is TGTGCCAGCACCCGGGGTGCGGGCAGGATGAGCTCCTACGAGCAGTACTTC.

The chain carries TRBV5-1 and TRBJ2-5; no definite D call. V was pared by 3 bases and J by 5 bases, with 5 bases between. CDR1 is SGHRS and CDR2 is YFSETQ in the germline V gene. The CDR3 is 11 residues long. CDR3 residues: CASSYLETQYF. The CDR3 DNA sequence: TGCGCCAGCAGCTATCTCGAGACCCAGTACTTC.

The chain is built from TRBV10-3 and TRBJ1-2; maybe TRBD1 (6 bases). The CDR3 consists of 13 residues. In germline, CDR1 is ENHRY, CDR2 SYGVKD. Trimming cost V 4 bases and J 4 bases, with 10 bases left between them. The CDR3 coding sequence is TGTGCCATCAGTGCGGACAGATCCTATGGCTACACCTTC. It translates to CAISADRSYGYTF.

The genes are TRBV5-1 and TRBJ2-5; D is ambiguous. V gave up 4 bases and J gave up 5 bases, with 6 bases separating them. This CDR3 is 11 amino acids long. Germline assignment: CDR1 SGHRS and CDR2 YFSETQ. This CDR3 is CASSASETQYF. The CDR3 coding sequence is TGCGCCAGCAGCGCGAGCGAGACCCAGTACTTC.

The V gene is TRBV10-3, the J gene TRBJ2-7, with a tentative D call TRBD1 (6 bases). The CDR3 totals 14 residues. Trimming stripped 2 bases from V and 0 bases from J, with 8 bases between. Germline loops: CDR1 ENHRY, CDR2 SYGVKD. CDR3 region: CAISEDRSSYEQYF. DNA for the CDR3: TGTGCCATCAGTGAGGACAGGAGCTCCTACGAGCAGTACTTC.

The chain recombines TRBV18 with TRBJ2-7; D remains ambiguous. Germline assignment: CDR1 KGHSH and CDR2 LQKENI. The V gene lost 1 base and the J gene lost 3 bases, with 10 bases spanning the gap. This CDR3 is 14 amino acids long. CDR3 amino acids: CASSPLETGYEQYF. The CDR3 DNA reads as TGTGCCAGCTCACCACTCGAGACCGGCTACGAGCAGTACTTC.

This clonotype was observed a handful of times. The chain is built from TRBV3-1 and TRBJ2-7, with 8 bases fitting TRBD2. V trimming: 4 bases; J trimming: 4 bases; junction bases outside the gene matches: 6. The CDR3 sequence is 14 residues long. Germline lookup yields CDR1 LGHDT and CDR2 YNNKEL (reference sequence). The CDR3 sequence is CASSRSGGGYEQYF. The CDR3 bases are TGTGCCAGCAGCCGTTCCGGGGGGGGGTACGAGCAGTACTTC.

The chain employs TRBV11-2 and TRBJ2-7, with 7 bases identical to TRBD1. The CDR3 sequence is 14 residues long. The junction had 10 bases not matched to a gene; V was cut back by 5 bases and J by 6 bases. In germline, CDR1 is SGHAT, CDR2 FQNNGV. CDR3 region: CASSPRDRNGEQYF. CDR3 bases: TGTGCCAGCAGCCCTAGGGACAGAAACGGCGAGCAGTACTTC.

This chain uses TRBV12-3 or TRBV12-4 with TRBJ2-5, with 15 bases that match TRBD2. V lost 5 bases to trimming and J lost 5 bases; unmatched junction nucleotides: 6. This CDR3 contains 16 residues. The DNA of the CDR3 is TGTGCCAGCAGTCTCGGACTAGCGGGAGGGAGTGAGACCCAGTACTTC. This sequence encodes CASSLGLAGGSETQYF.

This clonotype has at least ten counts. J is TRBJ1-1 and V is TRBV7-2; 7 nucleotides match TRBD1. V shed 4 bases and J 10 bases; nucleotides not matched to a gene: 12. The CDR3 loop spans 14 amino acids. Germline assignment: CDR1 SGHTA and CDR2 FQGNSA. The CDR3 here is CASSSPTGEGGAFF. CDR3 nucleotide sequence: TGTGCCAGCAGCTCCCCCACAGGGGAAGGGGGAGCTTTCTTT.

This clonotype has ten or more counts. J is TRBJ2-5 and V is TRBV12-3 or TRBV12-4; TRBD1 agrees at 8 bases. This CDR3 comprises 17 residues. V trimming: 8 bases; J trimming: 2 bases; junction bases outside the gene matches: 16. The CDR3 nucleotides read TGTGCCAGCTCTCCATGGGGCAGGGGGCAGTTTCAAGAGACCCAGTACTTC. Protein sequence: CASSPWGRGQFQETQYF.

V is TRBV11-3 and J is TRBJ2-2, with no clear D. The germline V gene encodes CDR1 SGHNT and CDR2 YENEEA. The CDR3 sequence is 13 residues long. V lost 5 bases and J lost 4, with 8 bases in between. The CDR3 bases are TGTGCCAGCAGCCGACTTTCCACCGGGGAGCTGTTTTTT. Amino acids: CASSRLSTGELFF.